The rows below give T cell receptor beta chains drawn from one sample of a study of metastatic and nonmetastatic thyroid tumors. TCRdb re-processed the PCR reads through MiXCR. The sample carries tens of thousands of clones, 12% recorded once. What was sequenced was blood. The source is a male donor with papillary thyroid cancer or a benign thyroid nodule (not recorded which). Some clones in this sample may be carry-over from other donors' samples. Both conserved end residues are part of each CDR3. D genes are given only for firm matches.

15 TRBJ1-5 TRBV12-3/TRBV12-4 TRBD1 CASSADRGWSQPQHF
13 TRBJ1-1 TRBV7-9 . CASSLTSDTEAFF
14 TRBJ1-2 TRBV27 TRBD1 CASSDTGGFYGYTF
12 TRBJ2-5 TRBV10-3 . CAISDREETQYF
17 TRBJ2-2 TRBV10-3 TRBD2 CAISESAGLANTGELFF
15 TRBJ2-2 TRBV5-6 . CASSLDGGWTGELFF
15 TRBJ1-6 TRBV3-1 . CASSGGGITNSPLHF
16 TRBJ2-2 TRBV11-1 TRBD2 CASSPEGAGGTGELFF
13 TRBJ2-3 TRBV28 . CASSTEGGDTQYF
16 TRBJ2-5 TRBV6-1 . CASSETTESILETQYF
13 TRBJ1-1 TRBV11-2 . CASSLRRNTEAFF
16 TRBJ2-1 TRBV7-3 TRBD2 CASSPWTSGSNNEQFF
13 TRBJ2-3 TRBV5-1 . CASRWDSTDTQYF
13 TRBJ1-4 TRBV6-1 . CASSLYQGEKLFF
15 TRBJ2-7 TRBV28 . CASRKQGSPSYEQYF
13 TRBJ1-1 TRBV5-1 TRBD1 CASSSGGGTEAFF
15 TRBJ2-7 TRBV6-5 . CASSYQGSVVSEQYF
14 TRBJ1-1 TRBV9 . CASSVGGSLTEAFF
17 TRBJ2-1 TRBV6-6 TRBD2 CASSSLATSGGDNEQFF
15 TRBJ2-7 TRBV28 . CASRPFRGVRYEQYF
15 TRBJ2-5 TRBV6-1 . CASSLTRTSQETQYF
14 TRBJ2-3 TRBV6-4 . CASSDSTGTDTQYF
13 TRBJ2-7 TRBV6-1 . CASSGQGRREQYF
15 TRBJ2-5 TRBV5-4 . CASSLSPGPQETQYF
19 TRBJ2-1 TRBV30 . CAWSVGDWGAYKSYNEQFF
14 TRBJ2-3 TRBV5-1 . CASSLRISTDTQYF
15 TRBJ1-1 TRBV7-9 . CASSPRTPLNTEAFF
16 TRBJ2-7 TRBV3-1 . CASSHRLGRGPYEQYF
14 TRBJ2-5 TRBV7-2 TRBD1 CASSSTGQGETQYF
15 TRBJ2-5 TRBV12-5 TRBD1 CASGLGQGNQETQYF
13 TRBJ2-3 TRBV28 TRBD1 CASQGQNTDTQYF
12 TRBJ2-5 TRBV29-1 . CSAGTPQETQYF
12 TRBJ2-2 TRBV2 . CASSVGVGELFF
12 TRBJ2-7 TRBV20-1 . CSARGSFYEQYF
12 TRBJ2-7 TRBV20-1 TRBD2 CSARGTSGGQYF
13 TRBJ2-5 TRBV20-1 . CSARYWNQETQYF
14 TRBJ2-7 TRBV5-1 TRBD2 CASSFAVAGGEQYF
14 TRBJ2-2 TRBV7-2 . CASSLERSAGELFF
15 TRBJ2-7 TRBV5-1 TRBD1 CASSLAGTGSYEQYF
15 TRBJ2-5 TRBV12-3/TRBV12-4 . CASTPGWGRQETQYF
14 TRBJ2-2 TRBV5-1 . CASRMGLDPGELFF
14 TRBJ2-7 TRBV11-2 . CASSETGNGHEQYF
13 TRBJ1-5 TRBV12-3/TRBV12-4 TRBD1 CASRQGAYQPQHF
14 TRBJ2-5 TRBV6-1 TRBD1 CASSTPGGRQTQYF
15 TRBJ1-6 TRBV19 . CASREEAGDNSPLHF
13 TRBJ2-5 TRBV6-2/TRBV6-3 . CASRSGTVETQYF
14 TRBJ2-7 TRBV20-1 . CSARGQRGTYEQYF
11 TRBJ1-4 TRBV6-1 . CASSHREKLFF
14 TRBJ2-1 TRBV20-1 TRBD2 CSARLAGSYNEQFF
13 TRBJ2-5 TRBV10-3 . CAISEMQRETQYF
16 TRBJ2-2 TRBV2 TRBD1 CASQGVGTANTGEPFF
13 TRBJ1-4 TRBV19 . CASSLLMGKKLFF
14 TRBJ1-2 TRBV25-1 . CASSERQASAGYTF
15 TRBJ2-5 TRBV7-9 . CASSLAGGTQETQYF
17 TRBJ2-3 TRBV20-1 TRBD2 CSARPRTSGQATDTQYF
17 TRBJ2-2 TRBV20-1 . CSTRSSSRYGRAGEPFF
16 TRBJ2-3 TRBV4-1 TRBD2 CASSQQAGLPLDTQYF
13 TRBJ2-2 TRBV28 . CASSPGGTGELFF
17 TRBJ2-6 TRBV2 TRBD2 CASSPRTSGTGANVLTF
16 TRBJ2-1 TRBV6-1 TRBD2 CASSENLQRGYNEQFF